The 18 T cell receptor beta chains given below trace back to one sample, sequenced in a study of T cell responses to AZD1222 COVID-19 vaccine. Repertoires were generated with immunoSEQ multiplex PCR, while TCRdb's copy carries only in-frame clones and drops some. The sample carries 140,000 or so clones, roughly 93% recorded once. This sample comprised peripheral blood, obtained after recovery from COVID-19. The source of these receptors is an adult who had recovered from COVID-19.

This chain links TRBV5-1 with TRBJ2-7; D is unresolved. V was trimmed by 2 bases and J by 3 bases, leaving 15 bases between them. This CDR3 has 15 amino acids. Germline CDR1 SGHRS, CDR2 YFSETQ. The DNA for the CDR3 is TGCGCCAGCAGCTTAGAAAGGTCCAACGTCTACGAGCAGTACTTC. Translated: CASSLERSNVYEQYF.

The J gene is TRBJ2-7, the V gene TRBV19; D is ambiguous. V dropped 11 bases and J dropped 1 base, with 18 bases sitting between them. Looked up from germline, CDR1 is LNHDA and CDR2 is SQIVND (reference sequence). The CDR3 consists of 14 residues. The CDR3: CAPGTDRISYEQYF. The CDR3 region has the DNA TGTGCCCCGGGCACAGATAGAATTTCCTACGAGCAGTACTTC.

V usage is TRBV12-3 or TRBV12-4 and J usage is TRBJ1-2; D unclear. Trimming took off 1 base at V and 6 bases at J, with 6 bases between the two ends. The CDR3 is made up of 12 amino acids. CDR3 DNA sequence: TGTGCCAGCAGTTTAGGCGGAGATGGCTACACCTTC. The encoded protein is CASSLGGDGYTF.

This chain links TRBV7-3 with TRBJ2-1, with D perhaps being TRBD1 or TRBD2 (5 bases each). CDR1 SGHTA and CDR2 FQGTGA come from the germline V gene. This CDR3 is 14 amino acids long. V lost 2 bases, J lost 8 bases, and 13 bases lay in between. CDR3 amino acids: CASSLGPGRDEQFF. The CDR3 DNA follows: TGTGCCAGCAGCTTAGGACCGGGACGCGATGAGCAGTTCTTC. The full variable domain, with the rest looked up from reference TRBV7-3 and TRBJ2-1, is GAGVSQTPSNKVTEKGKYVELRCDPISGHTALYWYRQSLGQGPEFLIYFQGTGAADDSGLPNDRFFAVRPEGSVSTLKIQRTERGDSAVYLCASSLGPGRDEQFFGPGTRLTVL.

This clone was counted a single time. This rearrangement joins TRBV24-1 to TRBJ2-1, with 11 bases identical to TRBD2. The CDR3 is 16 amino acids. Germline values: CDR1 KGHDR, CDR2 SFDVKD. The trim removed 5 bases at V and 7 bases at J, leaving 9 bases unmatched. The CDR3 spells CATSGVSGRAMNEQFF. Written as DNA, the CDR3 is TGTGCCACCAGTGGGGTTAGCGGGAGGGCCATGAATGAGCAGTTCTTC.

The rearrangement uses TRBV28 and TRBJ1-2, with TRBD1 matching 7 bases. The CDR3 totals 17 residues. V trimming: 2 bases; J trimming: 4 bases; junction bases outside the gene matches: 13. In germline, CDR1 is MDHEN, CDR2 SYDVKM. The CDR3 is CASSLAGRQGYAYGYTF. The CDR3, as DNA: TGTGCCAGCAGTTTAGCCGGCCGACAGGGATACGCCTATGGCTACACCTTC.

The chain uses TRBV5-6 and TRBJ2-7; 9 bases are shared with TRBD1. V was clipped by 0 bases and J by 2 bases; unmatched bases: 3. The CDR3 is 15 amino acids. The germline V gene has CDR1 SGHDT and CDR2 YYEEEE. The CDR3 DNA sequence: TGTGCCAGCAGCTTGGTAGACAGGGGGACCTACGAGCAGTACTTC. The encoded protein is CASSLVDRGTYEQYF.

The chain couples TRBV5-1 to TRBJ2-3; D perhaps matches TRBD1 (6 bases). The CDR3 covers 14 residues. In germline, CDR1 is SGHRS, CDR2 YFSETQ. V was trimmed by 6 bases and J by 4 bases, leaving 15 bases between them. The CDR3 coding sequence is TGCGCCAGCAATGGGGGCCAGGGGTCAGATACGCAGTATTTT. As protein: CASNGGQGSDTQYF.

The CDR3, as DNA: TGTGCCAGCAGTTTATCCGCCCGGAGAAGCTACACCTTC. This sequence encodes CASSLSARRSYTF. This rearrangement joins TRBV28 to TRBJ1-2; no firm D call. The V and J ends lost 1 base and 9 bases respectively, with 12 bases between them. The CDR3 spans 13 residues. CDR1 and CDR2 from the germline V gene are MDHEN and SYDVKM.

This chain connects TRBV27 to TRBJ1-6; D unclear. V lost 3 bases and J lost 7, with 10 bases in between. The germline V gene has CDR1 MNHEY and CDR2 SMNVEV (reference sequence). This CDR3 spans 14 amino acids. The CDR3 here is CASSFRQTNSPLHF. DNA for the CDR3: TGTGCCAGCAGTTTCCGGCAGACGAATTCACCCCTCCACTTT.

J is TRBJ2-1 and V is TRBV2; D may be TRBD1 or TRBD2 (7 bases each). V dropped 4 bases and J dropped 7 bases, with 26 bases sitting between them. This CDR3 has 18 residues. CDR1 is SNHLY and CDR2 is FYNNEI in the germline V gene. As DNA, the CDR3 is TGTGCCAGCAGTGTGCCCAGGGGGACCCGGACTAGAGGGAATGAGCAGTTCTTC. As protein: CASSVPRGTRTRGNEQFF.

The chain is built from TRBV6-5 and TRBJ1-6; 9 bases map to TRBD1. Germline CDR1 reads MNHEY; CDR2 reads SVGAGI. The V gene end was trimmed by 6 bases and the J gene end by 8 bases; junction bases not matched to a gene: 5. This CDR3 is built from 14 residues. The CDR3 nucleotides are TGTGCCAGCAGACCTAACAGGGGGCATTCACCCCTCCACTTT. The encoded protein is CASRPNRGHSPLHF.

V is TRBV3-1 (or the pseudogene TRBV3-2) and J is TRBJ2-7; D is ambiguous. Germline CDR1 is LGHDT and CDR2 is YNNKEL (reference sequence). The CDR3 has 15 residues. V lost 6 bases and J 3 bases, leaving 18 bases between the germline ends. CDR3 amino acids: CASSLGLVEVYEQYF. CDR3 DNA sequence: TGTGCCAGCAGTCTAGGGCTAGTCGAGGTCTACGAGCAGTACTTC.

The chain employs TRBV9 and TRBJ1-5; D perhaps matches TRBD1 (5 bases). The V gene lost 4 bases and the J gene lost 7 bases, with 12 bases spanning the gap. Germline V gene sequence: CDR1 SGDLS, CDR2 YYNGEE. CDR3 length equals 13 residues. CDR3 bases: TGTGCCAGCAGCCGCGGGGGGGGACAGCCCCAGCATTTT. Translation gives CASSRGGGQPQHF.

V is TRBV30 and J is TRBJ2-2; D not certain. This CDR3 spans 13 amino acids. Germline V CDR1 and CDR2: GTSNPN, SVGIG (reference sequence). Trimming took off 3 bases at V and 1 base at J, with 6 bases between the two ends. The CDR3 DNA follows: TGTGCCTGGAGGAGGAGGAACACCGGGGAGCTGTTTTTT. It codes for CAWRRRNTGELFF.

The V gene is TRBV7-2, the J gene TRBJ2-7; possibly TRBD1 for D (6 bases). Germline values: CDR1 SGHTA, CDR2 FQGNSA. V was clipped by 4 bases and J by 9 bases, with 16 bases between them. This CDR3 is built from 13 residues. CDR3: CASSSYGGSGQYF. CDR3 DNA: TGTGCCAGCAGCTCTTATGGGGGCTCCGGGCAGTACTTC.

The rearrangement joins TRBV29-1 to TRBJ2-7; a possible D gene is TRBD1 (6 bases). Germline-derived CDR1 and CDR2 are SQVTM and ANQGSEA. This CDR3 is 12 amino acids long. Trimming took 4 bases from V and 5 from J, leaving 12 bases between them. The CDR3 sequence is CSVVGARNEQYF. Here the CDR3 DNA reads TGCAGCGTTGTGGGGGCGAGAAACGAGCAGTACTTC.

The chain links TRBV24-1 to TRBJ2-5; D gene uncertain. The CDR3 is made up of 13 amino acids. The germline gives CDR1 KGHDR, CDR2 SFDVKD. V lost 3 bases and J lost 0, with 4 bases in between. The CDR3 DNA follows: TGTGCCACCAGTGATACGGACCAAGAGACCCAGTACTTC. This translates into CATSDTDQETQYF.